This T cell receptor beta chain emerged from a study of cytomegalovirus exposure and HLA in healthy donors. The PCR used 60 Vbeta and 13 Jbeta primers. This table comes from immunoSEQ multiplex PCR, and its TCRdb copy is limited to in-frame clones, with some not included. The repertoire shows around 88,000 clones; the top ten hold about 6%. This CDR3 is built from 17 residues. V shed 1 base and J 7 bases; nucleotides not matched to a gene: 10. CDR1 MGHRA and CDR2 YSYEKL come from the germline V gene. As regards this clone: As yet, its antigen is unknown.

Study observations and caveats: The study listed approximately 160 cytomegalovirus-associated TCR beta chains. Most CMV-associated TCR beta chains appeared HLA-restricted in a later analysis.

The material sequenced was PBMCs. V is TRBV4-1 and J is TRBJ1-4, with TRBD1 matching 9 bases. This clonotype was obtained from a girl aged 5 to 17 in good health and CMV-seropositive. In nucleotides, the CDR3 is TGCGCCAGCAGCCAAGGGGGGGGCCGGGACAGGGCTGAAAAACTGTTTTTT. It specifies CASSQGGGRDRAEKLFF.